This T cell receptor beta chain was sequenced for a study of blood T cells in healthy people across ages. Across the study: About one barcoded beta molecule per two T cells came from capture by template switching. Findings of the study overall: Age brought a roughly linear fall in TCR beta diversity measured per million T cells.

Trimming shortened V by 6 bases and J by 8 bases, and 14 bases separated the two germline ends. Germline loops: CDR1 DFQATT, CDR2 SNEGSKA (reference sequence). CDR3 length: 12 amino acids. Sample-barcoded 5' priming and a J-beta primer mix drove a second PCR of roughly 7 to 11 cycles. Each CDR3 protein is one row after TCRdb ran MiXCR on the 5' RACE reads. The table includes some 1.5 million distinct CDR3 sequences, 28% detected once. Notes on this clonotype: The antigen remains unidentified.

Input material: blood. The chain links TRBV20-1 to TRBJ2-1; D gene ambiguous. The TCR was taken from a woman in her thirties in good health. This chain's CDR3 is CSADNSAYEQFF. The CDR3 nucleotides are TGCAGTGCCGACAACAGCGCGTATGAGCAGTTCTTC.